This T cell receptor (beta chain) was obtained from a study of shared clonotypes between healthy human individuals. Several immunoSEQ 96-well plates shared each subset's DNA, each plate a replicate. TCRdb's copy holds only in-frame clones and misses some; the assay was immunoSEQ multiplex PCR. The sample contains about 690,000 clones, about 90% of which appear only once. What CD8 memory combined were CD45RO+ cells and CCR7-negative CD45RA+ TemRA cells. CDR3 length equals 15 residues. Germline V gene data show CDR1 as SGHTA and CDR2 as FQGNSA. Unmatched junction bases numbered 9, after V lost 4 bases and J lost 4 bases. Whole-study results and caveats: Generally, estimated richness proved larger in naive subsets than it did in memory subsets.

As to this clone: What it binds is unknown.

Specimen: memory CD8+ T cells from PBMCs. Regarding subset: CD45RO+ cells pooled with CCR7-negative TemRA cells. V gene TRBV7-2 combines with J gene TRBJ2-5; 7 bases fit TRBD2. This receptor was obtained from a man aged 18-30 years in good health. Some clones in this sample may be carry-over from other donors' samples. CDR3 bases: TGTGCCAGCAGCTGGCTGGGAGCGGGGTTAGAGACCCAGTACTTC. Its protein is CASSWLGAGLETQYF.